This TCR beta chain comes out of a study of T cell responses to AZD1222 COVID-19 vaccine. Turning to this clone: Its antigen is undetermined.

The CDR3 length is 17 residues. V was trimmed by 0 bases and J by 2 bases, leaving 15 bases between them. Germline V gene sequence: CDR1 SGHNT, CDR2 YYREEE (reference sequence). Assay used: immunoSEQ multiplex PCR; TCRdb lists only in-frame clones, some missing. The sample has approximately 45,000 clones; about 91% are singletons. Notes on the study in general: Two AZD1222 administrations were followed by greater Spike-specific TCR breadth and depth. Most donors were white British, females outnumbered males, and clonal diversity was possibly underestimated. Unmutated variant regions are reportedly targeted by nearly half of spike-specific TCRs. Along spike, vaccine-associated CD4 TCRs were found throughout, with dominance at 160-218 and 743-854.

The chain combines TRBV5-4 with TRBJ1-3, with D unresolved. The sequence came from an adult who received the AZD1222 COVID-19 vaccine. This specimen consisted of peripheral blood, obtained 28 days after the second AZD1222 dose. In DNA form, the CDR3 reads TGTGCCAGCAGCTTGGGATCGGGAAGGAGCGCTGGAAACACCATATATTTT. Residues: CASSLGSGRSAGNTIYF.